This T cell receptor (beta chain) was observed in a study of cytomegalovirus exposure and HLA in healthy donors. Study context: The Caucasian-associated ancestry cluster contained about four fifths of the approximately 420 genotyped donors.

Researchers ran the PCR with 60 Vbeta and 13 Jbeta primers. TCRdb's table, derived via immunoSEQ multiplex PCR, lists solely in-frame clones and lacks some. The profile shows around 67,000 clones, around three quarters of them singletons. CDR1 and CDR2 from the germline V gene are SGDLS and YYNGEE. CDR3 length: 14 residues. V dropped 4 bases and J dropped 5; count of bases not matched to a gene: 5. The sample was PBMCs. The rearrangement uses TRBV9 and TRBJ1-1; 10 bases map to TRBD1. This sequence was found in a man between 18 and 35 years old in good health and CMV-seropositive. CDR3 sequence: CASSIGGQGTEAFF. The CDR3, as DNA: TGTGCCAGCAGCATTGGGGGACAGGGGACTGAAGCTTTCTTT. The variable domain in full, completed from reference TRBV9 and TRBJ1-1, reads DSGVTQTPKHLITATGQRVTLRCSPRSGDLSVYWYQQSLDQGLQFLIQYYNGEERAKGNILERFSAQQFPDLHSELNLSSLELGDSALYFCASSIGGQGTEAFFGQGTRLTVV.